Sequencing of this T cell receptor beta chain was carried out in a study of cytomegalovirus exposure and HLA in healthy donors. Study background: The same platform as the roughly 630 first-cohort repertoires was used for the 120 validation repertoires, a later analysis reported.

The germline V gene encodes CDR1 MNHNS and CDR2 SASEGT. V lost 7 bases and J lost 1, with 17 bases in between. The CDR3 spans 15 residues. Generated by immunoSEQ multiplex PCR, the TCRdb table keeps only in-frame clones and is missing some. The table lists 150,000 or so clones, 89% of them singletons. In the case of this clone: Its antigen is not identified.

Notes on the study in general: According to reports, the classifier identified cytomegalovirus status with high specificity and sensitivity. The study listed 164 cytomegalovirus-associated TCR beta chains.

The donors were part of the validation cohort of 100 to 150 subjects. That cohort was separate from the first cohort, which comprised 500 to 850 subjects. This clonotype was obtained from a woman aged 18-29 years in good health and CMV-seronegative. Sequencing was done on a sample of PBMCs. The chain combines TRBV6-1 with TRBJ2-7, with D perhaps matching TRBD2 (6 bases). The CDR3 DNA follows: TGTGCCAGCATTGTCGATCCCGGGGGATCCTACGAGCAGTACTTC. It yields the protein CASIVDPGGSYEQYF.